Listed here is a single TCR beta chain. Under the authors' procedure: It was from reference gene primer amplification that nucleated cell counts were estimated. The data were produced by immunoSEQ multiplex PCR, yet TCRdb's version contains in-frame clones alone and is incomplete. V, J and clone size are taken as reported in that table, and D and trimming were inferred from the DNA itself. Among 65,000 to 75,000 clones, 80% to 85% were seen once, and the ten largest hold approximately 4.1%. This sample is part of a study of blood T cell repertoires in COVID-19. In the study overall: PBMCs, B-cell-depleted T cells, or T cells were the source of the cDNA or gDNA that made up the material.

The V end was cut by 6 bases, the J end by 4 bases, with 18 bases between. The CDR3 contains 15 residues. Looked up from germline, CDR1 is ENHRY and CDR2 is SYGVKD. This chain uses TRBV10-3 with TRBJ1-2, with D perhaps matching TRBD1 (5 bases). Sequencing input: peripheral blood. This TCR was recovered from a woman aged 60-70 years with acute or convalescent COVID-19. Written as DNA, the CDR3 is TGTGCCATCAGGGCGGGCCTGGGGGGGGGCTATGGCTACACCTTC. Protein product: CAIRAGLGGGYGYTF.